This T cell receptor (beta chain) was captured by sequencing in a study of T cell changes during pregnancy in multiple sclerosis. The method was immunoSEQ multiplex PCR; TCRdb's version includes in-frame clones alone and lacks a portion of them. Found here are fewer than 100,000 clones, 89% of them singletons; the top ten hold under 2.5%. The receptor was isolated from a female donor with multiple sclerosis, enrolled in a pregnancy study. This sample comprised peripheral blood, obtained before pregnancy.

The CDR3 loop reads CASSIVYPNTEAFF. The CDR3 DNA sequence: TGTGCCAGTAGTATAGTTTATCCTAACACTGAAGCTTTCTTT. This rearrangement joins TRBV19 to TRBJ1-1, with D hard to call. The V end lost 1 base, the J end lost 2 bases, and 8 bases lay between the germline ends. CDR1 and CDR2 (germline): LNHDA, SQIVND (reference sequence). This CDR3 has 14 amino acids.